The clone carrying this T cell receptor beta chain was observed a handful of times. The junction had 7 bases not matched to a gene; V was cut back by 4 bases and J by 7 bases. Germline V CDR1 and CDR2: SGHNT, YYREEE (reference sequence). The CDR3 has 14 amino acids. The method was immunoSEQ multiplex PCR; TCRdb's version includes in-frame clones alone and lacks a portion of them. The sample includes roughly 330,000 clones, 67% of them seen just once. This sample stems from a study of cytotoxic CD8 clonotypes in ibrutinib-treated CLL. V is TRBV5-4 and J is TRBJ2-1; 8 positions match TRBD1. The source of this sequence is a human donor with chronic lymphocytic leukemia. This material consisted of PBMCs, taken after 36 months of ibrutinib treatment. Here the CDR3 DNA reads TGTGCCAGCAGCCAGACAGGGGAGTGGAATGAGCAGTTCTTC. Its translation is CASSQTGEWNEQFF.